The rows below give T cell receptor beta chains drawn from one sample of a study of glioma-infiltrating T cells after dendritic cell vaccination. Some clones are missing from TCRdb's copy, which holds only in-frame ones; the method was immunoSEQ multiplex PCR. The data show some 90,000 clones, roughly four fifths seen once. Sample: blood, taken after dendritic cell vaccination. The receptors were gathered from a human donor with glioblastoma. The CDR3 runs from the conserved cysteine through the conserved F or W. D genes are given only for firm matches. A clone size is listed for some rows: how often the clone was seen (once, few, many), or a class if it is expanded.

>TRBJ2-5|TRBV30|TRBD1|-
CAWGQGVLVETQYF
TGTGCCTGGGGTCAGGGGGTTTTAGTAGAGACCCAGTACTTC
>TRBJ1-4|TRBV2|-|-
CASSEAPVREGRNNEKLFF
TGTGCCAGCAGTGAAGCTCCCGTCCGAGAAGGGAGAAATAATGAAAAACTGTTTTTT
>TRBJ2-7|TRBV27|TRBD2|-
CASSLLTTSGPTPQYF
TGTGCCAGCAGTTTATTAACCACTAGCGGTCCGACGCCGCAGTACTTC
>TRBJ2-7|TRBV2|-|-
CASSGQGYYEQYF
TGTGCCAGCAGTGGGCAGGGCTACTACGAGCAGTACTTC
>TRBJ1-2|TRBV5-1|-|-
CASSYSGDGYTF
TGCGCCAGCAGCTATTCAGGGGACGGCTACACCTTC
>TRBJ1-4|TRBV2|-|-
CASRDGGREKLFF
TGTGCCAGCAGAGACGGAGGACGTGAAAAACTGTTTTTT
>TRBJ2-7|TRBV6-5|-|-
CASISPGTQYEQYF
TGTGCCAGCATCAGCCCCGGGACTCAATACGAGCAGTACTTC
>TRBJ1-1|TRBV10-3|-|-
CAISATGNTEAFF
TGTGCCATCAGCGCTACAGGGAACACTGAAGCTTTCTTT
>TRBJ2-7|TRBV11-2|-|-
CASSLDRSNNGVYEQYF
TGTGCCAGCAGCTTAGATCGCAGTAACAACGGAGTTTACGAGCAGTACTTC
>TRBJ1-6|TRBV6-1|TRBD1|-
CASSEPHIGQAPLHF
TGTGCCAGCAGTGAACCCCATATCGGACAGGCACCCCTCCACTTT
>TRBJ1-4|TRBV18|-|few
CASSPPGGANEKLFF
TGTGCCAGCTCACCACCAGGCGGGGCGAATGAAAAACTGTTTTTT
>TRBJ1-1|TRBV5-6|TRBD1|once
CASSPTGAEAFF
TGTGCCAGCAGCCCGACAGGGGCTGAAGCTTTCTTT
>TRBJ1-2|TRBV13|-|once
CASSLGRGVNYGYTF
TGTGCCAGCAGCTTAGGCAGGGGTGTAAACTATGGCTACACCTTC
>TRBJ2-7|TRBV5-4|TRBD1|few
CASSLGQVASYEQYF
TGTGCCAGCAGCCTAGGACAGGTCGCCTCCTACGAGCAGTACTTC
>TRBJ2-1|TRBV7-9|TRBD2|-
CASSLLAGGDNEQFF
TGTGCCAGCAGCTTACTAGCGGGGGGGGACAATGAGCAGTTCTTC
>TRBJ2-2|TRBV16|TRBD2|-
CASSLRPTSGSITGELFF
TGTGCCAGCAGCCTCCGCCCGACTAGCGGGAGCATCACCGGGGAGCTGTTTTTT
>TRBJ2-6|TRBV5-1|-|many
CASSQGGAGANVLTF
TGCGCCAGCAGCCAAGGGGGGGCCGGGGCCAACGTCCTGACTTTC
>TRBJ1-3|TRBV5-1|-|-
CASSLVGRNSGNTIYF
TGCGCCAGCAGCTTGGTTGGCAGGAACTCTGGAAACACCATATATTTT
>TRBJ1-2|TRBV6-5|-|-
CASSRNRDKGGYTF
TGTGCCAGCAGTCGAAACCGGGACAAAGGTGGCTACACCTTC
>TRBJ2-7|TRBV11-3|-|-
CASSGDGYEQYF
TGTGCCAGCAGCGGAGACGGCTACGAGCAGTACTTC
>TRBJ2-4|TRBV19|TRBD2|few
CASSPTSGSLDIQYF
TGTGCCAGTAGCCCGACTAGCGGGAGCTTGGACATTCAGTACTTC
>TRBJ2-1|TRBV5-1|-|once
CASSPRMGREQFF
TGCGCCAGCAGCCCCAGAATGGGCCGTGAGCAGTTCTTC
>TRBJ2-1|TRBV15|-|few
CATSRVGKETNEQFF
TGTGCCACCAGCAGAGTCGGCAAGGAGACCAATGAGCAGTTCTTC
>TRBJ2-5|TRBV6-5|-|-
CASSRRGTAQETQYF
TGTGCCAGCAGCCGACGAGGGACTGCACAAGAGACCCAGTACTTC
>TRBJ1-1|TRBV6-5|-|-
CASTYGSKNTEAFF
TGTGCCAGCACCTACGGGTCTAAGAACACTGAAGCTTTCTTT
>TRBJ2-3|TRBV9|TRBD2|-
CASSVEGREGDTQYF
TGTGCCAGCAGCGTAGAAGGCAGGGAGGGAGATACGCAGTATTTT
>TRBJ1-1|TRBV6-1|TRBD1|-
CASTKRQGTEAFF
TGTGCCAGCACGAAAAGACAGGGCACTGAAGCTTTCTTT
>TRBJ1-3|TRBV27|TRBD1|-
CASSFYGQGGGNTIYF
TGTGCCAGCAGTTTCTATGGACAGGGAGGCGGAAACACCATATATTTT
>TRBJ2-4|TRBV6-5|-|-
CASSYSRDGGNIQYF
TGTGCCAGCAGTTACTCTCGTGACGGGGGAAACATTCAGTACTTC
>TRBJ2-3|TRBV5-1|-|-
CASSLTTGTTDTQYF
TGCGCCAGCAGCTTAACGACAGGCACCACAGATACGCAGTATTTT
>TRBJ1-3|TRBV19|-|once
CASSIGEAGNTIYF
TGTGCCAGTAGTATAGGGGAGGCTGGAAACACCATATATTTT
>TRBJ1-2|TRBV27|-|-
CASSLRQNYGYAF
TGTGCCAGCAGTTTACGGCAGAACTATGGCTACGCCTTC
>TRBJ2-7|TRBV7-9|-|-
CASSLARAGSYEQYF
TGTGCCAGCAGCTTAGCGCGGGCGGGGTCCTACGAGCAGTACTTC
>TRBJ1-1|TRBV2|-|-
CASSEQLNTEAFF
TGTGCCAGCAGTGAACAGTTGAACACTGAAGCTTTCTTT
>TRBJ1-5|TRBV6-5|-|-
CASSQIPGDQPQHF
TGTGCCAGCAGCCAGATTCCAGGCGATCAGCCCCAGCATTTT
>TRBJ2-5|TRBV7-2|TRBD1|-
CASSLSAGGSETQYF
TGTGCCAGCAGCTTATCGGCAGGGGGCTCAGAGACCCAGTACTTC